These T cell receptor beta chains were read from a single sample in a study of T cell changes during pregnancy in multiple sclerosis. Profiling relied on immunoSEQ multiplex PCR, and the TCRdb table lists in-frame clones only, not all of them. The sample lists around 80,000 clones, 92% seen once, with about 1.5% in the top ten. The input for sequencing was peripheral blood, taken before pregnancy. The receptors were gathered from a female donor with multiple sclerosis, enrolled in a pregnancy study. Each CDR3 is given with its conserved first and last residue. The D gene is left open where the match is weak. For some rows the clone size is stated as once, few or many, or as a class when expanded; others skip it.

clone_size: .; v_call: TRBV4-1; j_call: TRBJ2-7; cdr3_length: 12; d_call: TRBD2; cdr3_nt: TGCGCCAGCAGCCGGGGGGGTGACGAGCAGTACTTC; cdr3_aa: CASSRGGDEQYF
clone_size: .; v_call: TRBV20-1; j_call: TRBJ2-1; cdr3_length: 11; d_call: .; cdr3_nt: TGCAGTGGGAGGGGAGACAATGAGCAGTTCTTC; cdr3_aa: CSGRGDNEQFF
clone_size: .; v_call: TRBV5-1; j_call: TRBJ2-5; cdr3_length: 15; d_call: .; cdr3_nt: TGCGCCAGCAGCCACGGTTCCGGGTACCAAGAGACCCAGTACTTC; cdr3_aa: CASSHGSGYQETQYF
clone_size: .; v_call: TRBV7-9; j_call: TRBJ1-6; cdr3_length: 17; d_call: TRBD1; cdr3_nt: TGTGCCAGCAGCCACCCCCGACAGGGCTCCTATAATTCACCCCTCCACTTT; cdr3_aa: CASSHPRQGSYNSPLHF
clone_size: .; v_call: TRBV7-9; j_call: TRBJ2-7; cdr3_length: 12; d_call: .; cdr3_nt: TGTGCCAGCAGCTTAAGGGGATACGAGCAGTACTTC; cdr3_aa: CASSLRGYEQYF
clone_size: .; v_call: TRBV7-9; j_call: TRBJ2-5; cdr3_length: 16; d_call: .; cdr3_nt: TGTGCCAGCACCCAAGGAGCGGTCGGGGGCCAAGAGACCCAGTACTTC; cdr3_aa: CASTQGAVGGQETQYF
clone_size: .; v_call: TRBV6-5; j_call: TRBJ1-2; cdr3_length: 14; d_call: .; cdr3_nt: TGTGCCAGCAGTTACTCGCCACAGACCTATGGCTACACCTTC; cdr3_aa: CASSYSPQTYGYTF
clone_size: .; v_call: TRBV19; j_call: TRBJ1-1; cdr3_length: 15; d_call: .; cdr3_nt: TGTGCCAGTAGTATATGGGCCGAACAAAACACTGAAGCTTTCTTT; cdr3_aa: CASSIWAEQNTEAFF
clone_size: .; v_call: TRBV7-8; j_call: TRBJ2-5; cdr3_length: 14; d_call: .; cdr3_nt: TGTGCCAGCAGCAAGGGACACCTCCAAGAGACCCAGTACTTC; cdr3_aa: CASSKGHLQETQYF
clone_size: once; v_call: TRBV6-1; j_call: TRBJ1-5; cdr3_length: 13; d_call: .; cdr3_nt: TGTGCCAGCAGTGAACAGGGAGGTCAGCCCCAGCATTTT; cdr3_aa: CASSEQGGQPQHF
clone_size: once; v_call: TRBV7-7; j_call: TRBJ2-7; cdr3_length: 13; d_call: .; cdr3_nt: TGTGCTAGCAGCCAAGGACATTCCTACGAGCAGTACTTC; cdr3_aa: CASSQGHSYEQYF
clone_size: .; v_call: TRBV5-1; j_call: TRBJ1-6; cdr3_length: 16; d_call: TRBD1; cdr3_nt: TGCGCCAGCAGCTCCTACCGGGACAGGGAAAATTCACCCCTCCACTTT; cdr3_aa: CASSSYRDRENSPLHF
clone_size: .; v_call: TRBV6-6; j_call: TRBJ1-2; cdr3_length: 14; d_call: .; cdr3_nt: TGTGCCAGCAGTTACTCGCAGGACTACTATGGCTACACCTTC; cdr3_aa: CASSYSQDYYGYTF
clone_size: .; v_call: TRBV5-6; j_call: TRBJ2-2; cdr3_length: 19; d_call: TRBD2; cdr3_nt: TGTGCCAGCAGCCCGGGACTAGCGGGGGGGTGGAGCGTCACCGGGGAGCTGTTTTTT; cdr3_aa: CASSPGLAGGWSVTGELFF
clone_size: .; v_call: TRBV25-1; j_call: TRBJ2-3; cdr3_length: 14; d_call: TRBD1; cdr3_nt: TGTGCCAGCAGTGACGGGACAGGGGAAGATACGCAGTATTTT; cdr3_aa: CASSDGTGEDTQYF
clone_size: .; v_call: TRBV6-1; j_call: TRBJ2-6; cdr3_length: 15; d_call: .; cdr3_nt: TGTGCCAGCAGTAACAGGGTATCTGGGGCCAACGTCCTGACTTTC; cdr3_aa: CASSNRVSGANVLTF
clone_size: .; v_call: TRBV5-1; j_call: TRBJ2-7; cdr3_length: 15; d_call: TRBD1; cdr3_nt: TGCGCCAGCAGCTCCGACAGGGGAAGGACCTACGAGCAGTACTTC; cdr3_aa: CASSSDRGRTYEQYF
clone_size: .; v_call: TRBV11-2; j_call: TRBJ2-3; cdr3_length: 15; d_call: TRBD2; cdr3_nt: TGTGCCAGCAGCTTATCTGGACTAGCTCTAGATACGCAGTATTTT; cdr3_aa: CASSLSGLALDTQYF
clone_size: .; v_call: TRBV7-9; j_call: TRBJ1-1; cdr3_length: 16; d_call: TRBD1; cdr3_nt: TGTGCCAGCAGCCCAGGACAGGGGGCTACGAACACTGAAGCTTTCTTT; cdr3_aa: CASSPGQGATNTEAFF
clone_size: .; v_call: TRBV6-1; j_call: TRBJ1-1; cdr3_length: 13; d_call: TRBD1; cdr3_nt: TGTGCCAGCAGTGAGCAGGGGGGTGGTGAAGCTTTCTTT; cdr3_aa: CASSEQGGGEAFF
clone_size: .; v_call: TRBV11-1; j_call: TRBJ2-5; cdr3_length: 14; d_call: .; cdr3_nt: TGTGCCAGCAGCTTAGATCGGGTTCAAGAGACCCAGTACTTC; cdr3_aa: CASSLDRVQETQYF
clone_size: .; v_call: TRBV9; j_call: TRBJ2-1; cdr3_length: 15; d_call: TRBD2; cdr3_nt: TGTGCCAGCAGCCCCTTAGCGGGGGGGCGTGGTGAGCAGTTCTTC; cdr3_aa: CASSPLAGGRGEQFF
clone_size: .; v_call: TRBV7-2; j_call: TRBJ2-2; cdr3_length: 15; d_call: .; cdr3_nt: TGTGCCAGCAGCCTGGCTGCAGGGGACACCGGGGAGCTGTTTTTT; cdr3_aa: CASSLAAGDTGELFF